Below, 18 T cell receptor beta chains from the same sample are listed, as sequenced in a study of T cell repertoires in cytomegalovirus infection. TCRdb re-analysed the reads in MiXCR, keeping a single row per CDR3 protein. The table has around 270,000 distinct CDR3 sequences, approximately 9.1% seen once; the top ten hold over 13%. Sequencing was carried out using PBMCs. The receptors were sampled from a human donor in good health (CMV status not recorded). Some clones in this sample may be carry-over from other donors' samples.

The chain has TRBV6-1 and TRBJ2-1, with D unresolved. This CDR3 has 16 amino acids. The V end was cut by 6 bases, the J end by 2 bases, with 17 bases between. Germline V lookup: CDR1 MNHNS, CDR2 SASEGT. The CDR3 DNA reads as TGTGCCAGCAGCCGCCCCACGGCACTGGCCTACAATGAGCAGTTCTTC. As protein: CASSRPTALAYNEQFF.

Many counts were recorded for this clonotype. The V gene is TRBV12-3 or TRBV12-4, the J gene TRBJ1-1; 7 nucleotides match TRBD1. This CDR3 region has 11 residues. The trim removed 5 bases at V and 9 bases at J, leaving 3 bases unmatched. The CDR3 here is CASSKTGKAFF. The CDR3 nucleotides read TGTGCCAGCAGTAAGACAGGGAAAGCTTTCTTT.

This clonotype was detected many times. The chain is built from TRBV28 and TRBJ2-7; D not certain. Germline CDR1 MDHEN, CDR2 SYDVKM. The CDR3 runs to 11 residues. The V end was cut by 4 bases, the J end by 4 bases, with 5 bases between. CDR3 DNA sequence: TGTGCCAGCAGTTCCGAGTACGAGCAGTACTTC. Translating gives CASSSEYEQYF. Based on the CDR3 plus reference TRBV28 and TRBJ2-7, the full variable domain is DVKVTQSSRYLVKRTGEKVFLECVQDMDHENMFWYRQDPGLGLRLIYFSYDVKMKEKGDIPEGYSVSREKKERFSLILESASTNQTSMYLCASSSEYEQYFGPGTRLTVT.

The gene calls are TRBV5-6 and TRBJ1-3; D ambiguous. The CDR3 runs to 14 residues. V lost 1 base and J 0 bases, leaving 5 bases between the germline ends. Looked up from germline, CDR1 is SGHDT and CDR2 is YYEEEE. The CDR3 sequence is CASSLSFSGNTIYF. CDR3 coding DNA: TGTGCCAGCAGCTTGTCGTTCTCTGGAAACACCATATATTTT.

This clonotype appeared a few times. The genes are TRBV29-1 and TRBJ1-1, with a weak D call TRBD1 (5 bases). There are 16 residues in the CDR3. The V and J ends lost 1 base and 1 base respectively, with 16 bases between them. The germline V gene has CDR1 SQVTM and CDR2 ANQGSEA. The CDR3 region is CSVEASSGWRNTEAFF. The CDR3 nucleotides read TGCAGCGTTGAAGCTTCCTCAGGGTGGCGGAACACTGAAGCTTTCTTT.

This clonotype was recorded many times. The chain joins TRBV12-3 or TRBV12-4 to TRBJ2-7, with D perhaps TRBD2 (5 bases). V was trimmed by 6 bases and J by 2 bases, leaving 14 bases between them. The CDR3 covers 14 residues. In nucleotides, the CDR3 is TGTGCCAGCAGCGACCAGCGGTTCCCCTACGAGCAGTACTTC. Its translation is CASSDQRFPYEQYF.

This clonotype has at least ten counts. The chain couples TRBV20-1 to TRBJ2-3, with 8 bases matching TRBD2. CDR1 and CDR2 (germline): DFQATT, SNEGSKA (reference sequence). The V segment lost 1 base and the J segment 4 bases; nucleotides outside the gene matches: 1. CDR3 length equals 13 residues. The CDR3 sequence: CSARARGADTQYF. The CDR3 DNA reads TGCAGTGCTAGAGCGCGGGGGGCAGATACGCAGTATTTT.

The chain uses TRBV2 and TRBJ2-7, with D possibly TRBD1 on 6 matching bases. The germline gives CDR1 SNHLY, CDR2 FYNNEI. The CDR3 has 15 amino acids. Trimming took 2 bases from V and 2 from J, leaving 13 bases between them. CDR3 amino acids: CASSESQGTAYEQYF. CDR3 sequence (DNA): TGTGCCAGCAGTGAAAGTCAGGGGACCGCCTACGAGCAGTACTTC.

This clonotype has at least ten counts. The gene calls are TRBV7-2 and TRBJ1-5, with D unclear. Germline CDR1 SGHTA, CDR2 FQGNSA. The CDR3 covers 15 residues. V shed 4 bases and J shed 2 bases, with 12 bases lying between them. The CDR3 bases are TGTGCCAGCAGCTACTGGGCTGTGGGCAATCAGCCCCAGCATTTT. It specifies CASSYWAVGNQPQHF. The full variable domain, its missing parts supplied by reference TRBV7-2 and TRBJ1-5, is GAGVSQSPSNKVTEKGKDVELRCDPISGHTALYWYRQSLGQGLEFLIYFQGNSAPDKSGLPSDRFSAERTGGSVSTLTIQRTQQEDSAVYLCASSYWAVGNQPQHFGDGTRLSIL.

This clonotype was detected ten times or more. The chain combines TRBV4-3 with TRBJ1-1; D remains ambiguous. With 0 bases removed from V and 4 bases from J, the gap between germline ends came to 12 bases. Germline CDR1 reads LGHNA; CDR2 reads YSLEER. The CDR3 consists of 15 residues. Here the CDR3 DNA reads TGCGCCAGCAGCCAAGAAGGGTCCGGACGCACTGAAGCTTTCTTT. Its protein product is CASSQEGSGRTEAFF.

The chain recombines TRBV19 with TRBJ2-3; weak D call: TRBD1 (6 bases). Germline V lookup: CDR1 LNHDA, CDR2 SQIVND (reference sequence). CDR3 length equals 15 residues. Trimming took off 5 bases at V and 0 bases at J, with 12 bases between the two ends. The CDR3 DNA sequence: TGTGCCAGTAGTTCGTGGACAGAGAGCACAGATACGCAGTATTTT. This encodes CASSSWTESTDTQYF.

Of note for this clonotype: Germline and junction disagree at one end, which may indicate a read error. The rearrangement links TRBV7-7 to TRBJ2-1; tentatively, D is TRBD1 or TRBD2 (5 bases each). This CDR3 contains 16 residues. Germline V gene data show CDR1 as SSHAT and CDR2 as FNYEAQ (reference sequence). The CDR3 bases are TGTGCTAGCAGCCAAGGGCTCGCCCAGGGAGACAATGAGCAGTTCTTC. It translates to CASSQGLAQGDNEQFF.

This clonotype was picked up many times. This chain joins TRBV28 and TRBJ2-7; D ambiguous. Per germline, CDR1 MDHEN and CDR2 SYDVKM. This CDR3 region has 12 residues. V was pared by 7 bases and J by 6 bases, with 13 bases between. CDR3: CASTQTSSEQYF. DNA for the CDR3: TGTGCCAGCACCCAGACAAGCTCCGAGCAGTACTTC.

In its sample, this clonotype was seen many times. The V and J genes are TRBV12-3 or TRBV12-4 and TRBJ2-2, with TRBD1 identical over 9 bases. The CDR3 totals 15 residues. The V gene end was trimmed by 6 bases and the J gene end by 5 bases; junction bases not matched to a gene: 7. CDR3 protein: CASSRGTGKTGELFF. The CDR3 DNA follows: TGTGCCAGCAGCCGCGGGACAGGGAAGACCGGGGAGCTGTTTTTT.

V usage is TRBV7-2 and J usage is TRBJ2-5, with D unresolved. CDR1 and CDR2 from the germline V gene are SGHTA and FQGNSA. The CDR3 is 13 amino acids. V shed 5 bases and J shed 5 bases, with 12 bases lying between them. The CDR3 spells CASSPQTRETQYF. CDR3 in DNA: TGTGCCAGCAGCCCACAGACGAGGGAGACCCAGTACTTC.

This clonotype came up many times. The gene calls are TRBV7-8 and TRBJ2-4, with 12 nucleotides matching TRBD2. There are 18 residues in the CDR3. Looked up from germline, CDR1 is SGHVS and CDR2 is FQNEAQ. V lost 3 bases, J lost 9 bases, and 15 bases stayed unmatched. CDR3 protein: CASSFQVLAGGRGSIQYF. CDR3 DNA sequence: TGTGCCAGCAGCTTCCAGGTCCTAGCGGGGGGGCGCGGGAGCATTCAGTACTTC.

This clonotype was detected ten times or more. The V gene is TRBV28, the J gene TRBJ1-1, with D possibly being TRBD1 (5 bases). Germline V gene sequence: CDR1 MDHEN, CDR2 SYDVKM. The germline V and J ends were trimmed by 2 bases and 9 bases, with 13 bases remaining between them. CDR3 length: 13 amino acids. CDR3 bases: TGTGCCAGCAGTTTACTCGGCAGGGAACAAGCTTTCTTT. Translation gives CASSLLGREQAFF.

This clonotype was seen repeatedly, ten times or more. J is TRBJ2-7 and V is TRBV6-6; TRBD1 agrees at 8 bases. CDR1 is MNHNY and CDR2 is SVGAGI in the germline V gene (reference sequence). The J segment lost 5 bases and the V segment lost 7 bases, leaving 10 bases of the junction unmatched. This CDR3 comprises 14 residues. The CDR3 here is CASTQGAVSHEQYF. The CDR3 DNA follows: TGTGCCAGCACCCAGGGGGCCGTTAGCCACGAGCAGTACTTC.